This is a list of T cell receptor beta chains from one sample in a study of tumor-infiltrating lymphocytes in oesophageal squamous cell carcinoma. Using its own MiXCR run on the PCR reads, TCRdb lists one record per CDR3 protein. Of 10,000 to 15,000 distinct CDR3 sequences listed, 55% to 70% were seen once; the top ten hold approximately 29%. Sample: esophageal tumor tissue. The receptors derive from a female donor with esophageal squamous cell carcinoma. CDR3s include the opening cysteine and the closing phenylalanine or tryptophan. D genes are given only for firm matches. Size is omitted from some rows. Given values are once, few, many or a class for expanded clones.

J	D	size	V	DNA	CDR3
TRBJ2-7	-	-	TRBV27	TGTGCCAGCAGTTTGGCGGGCAGATCCTACGAGCAGTACTTC	CASSLAGRSYEQYF
TRBJ2-1	-	-	TRBV7-8	TGTGCCAGCAGCTTAGTGCCTAGCCCTTCCTACAATGAGCAGTTCTTC	CASSLVPSPSYNEQFF
TRBJ2-1	TRBD2	few	TRBV7-4	TGTGCCAGCAGCGCTAGCGGCAACAATGAGCAGTTCTTC	CASSASGNNEQFF
TRBJ2-1	TRBD1	-	TRBV7-2	TGTGCCAGCAGCTCTAACAGGGGCTGGGAGCAGTTCTTC	CASSSNRGWEQFF
TRBJ2-1	TRBD2	few	TRBV25-1	TGTGCCAGCAGTCCATTCCAGCGGGAGGGCCCCAATGAGCAGTTCTTC	CASSPFQREGPNEQFF
TRBJ2-1	-	-	TRBV7-2	TGTGCCAGCAGCCGCGGGCGGCGAAATGAGCAGTTCTTC	CASSRGRRNEQFF
TRBJ2-7	-	few	TRBV7-8	TGTGCCAGCAGTCCTGACTCCACAGGCTACGAGCAGTACTTC	CASSPDSTGYEQYF
TRBJ2-7	-	-	TRBV7-9	TGTGCCAGCAGCTTATCTTTGGGGAACGAGCAGTACTTC	CASSLSLGNEQYF
TRBJ1-1	TRBD1	-	TRBV28	TGTGCCAGCAGTTTATGGGGACAGGGGAGCACTGAAGCTTTCTTT	CASSLWGQGSTEAFF
TRBJ1-1	-	once	TRBV7-2	TGTGCCAGCAGCTCCTACAGGAACACTGAAGCTTTCTTT	CASSSYRNTEAFF
TRBJ1-1	-	few	TRBV7-2	TGTGCCAGCAGCCCCATTAGAAACACTGAAGCTTTCTTT	CASSPIRNTEAFF
TRBJ2-3	TRBD2	few	TRBV12-3/TRBV12-4	TGTGCCAGCAGACTAGGACTAGCGGGATACACAGATACGCAGTATTTT	CASRLGLAGYTDTQYF
TRBJ2-5	TRBD2	once	TRBV7-9	TGTGCTAGCAGCTTGACTAGCGGGGGAGAGACCCAGTACTTC	CASSLTSGGETQYF
TRBJ1-2	TRBD1	-	TRBV28	TGTGCCAGCAGTCGGACAGGACATCAAAAGGGCTACACCTTC	CASSRTGHQKGYTF
TRBJ2-6	-	-	TRBV5-1	TGCGCCAGCAAAAAGACCGCTGGGGCCAACGTCCTGACTTTC	CASKKTAGANVLTF
TRBJ2-6	-	-	TRBV7-3	TGTGCCAGCAGCTTTGCTCTCTCTGGGGCCAACGTCCTGACTTTC	CASSFALSGANVLTF
TRBJ2-7	-	few	TRBV27	TGTGCCAGCAGTTTATCAGGTGGGCTCGAGCAGTACTTC	CASSLSGGLEQYF
TRBJ2-2	-	-	TRBV7-6	TGTGCCAGCAGCTTAGCGGGAAACACCGGGGAGCTGTTTTTT	CASSLAGNTGELFF
TRBJ2-2	-	-	TRBV11-2	TGTGCCAGCAGCTATTACGGGTTGTTCGCGAACACCGGGGAGCTGTTTTTT	CASSYYGLFANTGELFF
TRBJ2-5	-	-	TRBV7-8	TGTGCCAGCAGCTTAGTTTCAGGGCCTGAGACCCAGTACTTC	CASSLVSGPETQYF
TRBJ2-3	-	many	TRBV7-6	TGTGCCAGCAGTTCAGTTCGGACCGGGGAGCTGTATTTT	CASSSVRTGELYF
TRBJ2-2	-	-	TRBV12-3/TRBV12-4	TGTGCCAGCAGTTTCAGGGCCGGGGAGCTGTTTTTT	CASSFRAGELFF
TRBJ1-2	-	many	TRBV7-2	TGTGCCAGCAGCAAGAGGGGTTTTGGCTACACCTTC	CASSKRGFGYTF
TRBJ1-2	-	few	TRBV7-9	TGTGCCAGCAGCTTAAGGTCTCAGGGACTAAACTATGGCTACACCTTC	CASSLRSQGLNYGYTF
TRBJ1-1	-	-	TRBV5-6	TGTGCCAGCAGCCCCGGCCGTTTTGGAAGGCGGACTGAAGCTTTCTTT	CASSPGRFGRRTEAFF
TRBJ2-3	TRBD1	-	TRBV7-2	TGTGCCAGCAGCCCCCGACAGGGTGGGGGCTTTTATTTT	CASSPRQGGGFYF
TRBJ2-7	-	-	TRBV7-2	TGTGCCAGCACCCACGGGGATACCTATAATTCACCCCTCCACTTC	CASTHGDTYNSPLHF
TRBJ2-7	-	many	TRBV5-1	TGCGCCAGCAGCTTGAAAGTCGGTGTTGGGGGCTCCTACGAGCAGTACTTC	CASSLKVGVGGSYEQYF
TRBJ2-7	-	many	TRBV7-9	TGTGCCAGCAGCTTAGCTAGTAGGTACGAGCAGTACTTC	CASSLASRYEQYF
TRBJ2-1	-	-	TRBV28	TGTGCCAGCAGTTTTTGGCCGGGCCTTTGGCACAATGAGCAGTTCTTC	CASSFWPGLWHNEQFF
TRBJ2-7	-	many	TRBV4-2	TGTGCCAGCAGCCAAGAGTTAGGGACACCCCACGAGCAGTACTTC	CASSQELGTPHEQYF
TRBJ2-1	-	-	TRBV7-9	TGTGCCAGCAGCTTAGACGTCAATGAGCAGTTCTTC	CASSLDVNEQFF
TRBJ1-5	-	many	TRBV18	TGTGCCAGCTCAGCCCTTGGACAGCAGAGTGGGACCAATCAGCCCCAGCATTTT	CASSALGQQSGTNQPQHF
TRBJ1-1	-	few	TRBV7-9	TGTGCCAGCAGCTCCACAGGTGAGAACACTGAAGCTTTCTTT	CASSSTGENTEAFF
TRBJ2-7	TRBD1	-	TRBV7-8	TGTGCCAGCAGCCCTGGACAGGGTTGGTCCGAGCAGTACTTC	CASSPGQGWSEQYF
TRBJ2-5	-	few	TRBV7-8	TGTGCCAGCAGCCCAGTGGGCGTACAAGAGACCCAGTACTTC	CASSPVGVQETQYF
TRBJ1-2	-	-	TRBV25-1	TGTGCCAGCAGTCTAGGGGCTAATGGCTACACCTTC	CASSLGANGYTF
TRBJ2-6	-	large	TRBV10-3	TGTGCCATCAGTGAGTCGTTGGGGGGCTCTGGGGCCAACGTCCTGACTTTC	CAISESLGGSGANVLTF
TRBJ2-3	-	-	TRBV7-6	TGTGCCAGCAGCTTACAGGGAGATACGCAGTATTTT	CASSLQGDTQYF
TRBJ2-5	TRBD2	-	TRBV7-3	TGTGCCAGCAGCCGGTGGGCGGGAGAGGGAAATGAGCAGTACTTC	CASSRWAGEGNEQYF
TRBJ1-5	-	-	TRBV28	TGTGCCAGCAGTTTACAGGGAGATCAGCCCCAGCATTTT	CASSLQGDQPQHF
TRBJ2-2	TRBD1	-	TRBV12-3/TRBV12-4	TGTGCCAGCAGTTGGACTCCAGGGGGCCTGGCCGGGGAGCTGTTTTTT	CASSWTPGGLAGELFF